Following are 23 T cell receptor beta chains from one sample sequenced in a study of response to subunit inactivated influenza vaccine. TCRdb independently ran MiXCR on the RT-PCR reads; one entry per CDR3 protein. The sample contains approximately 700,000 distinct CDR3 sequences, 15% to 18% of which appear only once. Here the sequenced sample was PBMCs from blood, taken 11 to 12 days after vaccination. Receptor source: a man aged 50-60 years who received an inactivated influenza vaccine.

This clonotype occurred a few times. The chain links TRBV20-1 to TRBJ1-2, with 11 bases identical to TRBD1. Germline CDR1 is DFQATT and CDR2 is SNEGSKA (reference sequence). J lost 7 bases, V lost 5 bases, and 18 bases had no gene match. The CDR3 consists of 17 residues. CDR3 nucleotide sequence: TGCAGTGCTGAACGAGGGACAGGGGGTTCCAACTTCTTTGGCTACACCTTC. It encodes CSAERGTGGSNFFGYTF.

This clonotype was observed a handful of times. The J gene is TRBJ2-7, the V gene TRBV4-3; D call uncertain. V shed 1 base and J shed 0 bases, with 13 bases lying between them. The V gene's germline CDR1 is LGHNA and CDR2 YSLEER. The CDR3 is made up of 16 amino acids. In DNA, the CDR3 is TGCGCCAGCAGCCAAGGTCTAGGCAGATCCTCCTACGAGCAGTACTTC. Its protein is CASSQGLGRSSYEQYF.

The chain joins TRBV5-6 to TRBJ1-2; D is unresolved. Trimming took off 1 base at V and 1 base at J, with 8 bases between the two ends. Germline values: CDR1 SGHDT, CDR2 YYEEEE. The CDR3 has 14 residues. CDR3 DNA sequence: TGTGCCAGCAGCTTGCGGGCTGGTAACTATGGCTACACCTTC. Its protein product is CASSLRAGNYGYTF.

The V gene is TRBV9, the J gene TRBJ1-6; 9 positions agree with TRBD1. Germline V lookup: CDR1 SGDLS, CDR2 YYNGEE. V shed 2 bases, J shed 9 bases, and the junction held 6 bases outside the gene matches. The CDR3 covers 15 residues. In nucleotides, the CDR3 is TGTGCCAGCAGCGTTACTGCGACAGGGGGTTCACCCCTCCACTTT. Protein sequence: CASSVTATGGSPLHF.

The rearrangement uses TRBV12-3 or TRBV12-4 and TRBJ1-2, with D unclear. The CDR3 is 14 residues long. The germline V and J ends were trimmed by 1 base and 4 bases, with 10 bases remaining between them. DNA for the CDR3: TGTGCCAGCAGTTTAGGGGCAGCTCGCTATGGCTACACCTTC. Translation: CASSLGAARYGYTF.

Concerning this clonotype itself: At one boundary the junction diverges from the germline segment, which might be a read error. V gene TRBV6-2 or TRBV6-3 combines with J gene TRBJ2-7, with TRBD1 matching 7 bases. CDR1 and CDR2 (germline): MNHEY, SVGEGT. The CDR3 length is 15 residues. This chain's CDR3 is CDSSYHGTAKNEQYF. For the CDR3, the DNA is TGTGACAGCAGTTACCACGGGACAGCAAAAAACGAGCAGTACTTC.

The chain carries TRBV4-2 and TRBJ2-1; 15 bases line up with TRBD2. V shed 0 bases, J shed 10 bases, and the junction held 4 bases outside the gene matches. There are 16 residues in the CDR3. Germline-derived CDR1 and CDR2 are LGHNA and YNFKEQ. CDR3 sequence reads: CASSQDGLAGGREQFF. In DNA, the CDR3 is TGTGCCAGCAGCCAAGATGGACTAGCGGGGGGGCGAGAGCAGTTCTTC.

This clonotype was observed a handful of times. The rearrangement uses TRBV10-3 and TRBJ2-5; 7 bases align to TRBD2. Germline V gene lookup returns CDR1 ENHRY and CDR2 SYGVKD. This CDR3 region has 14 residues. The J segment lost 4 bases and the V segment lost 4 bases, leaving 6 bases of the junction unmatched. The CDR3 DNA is TGTGCCATCAGTGCGAAAGGGGAGGGAGAGACCCAGTACTTC. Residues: CAISAKGEGETQYF.

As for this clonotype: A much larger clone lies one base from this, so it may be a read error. The CDR3 loop reads CASSRTYDEQFF. CDR3 bases: TGTGCCAGCAGTCGTACCTACGATGAGCAGTTCTTC. V gene TRBV12-3 or TRBV12-4 combines with J gene TRBJ2-1; D remains unclear. The CDR3 is made up of 12 amino acids.

Written as DNA, the CDR3 is TGTGCCATCAGTGAGTCCGGGGGGCTAGTCGGCGAGCAGTACTTC. Protein: CAISESGGLVGEQYF. J is TRBJ2-7 and V is TRBV10-3, with a tentative D call TRBD2 (7 bases). CDR3 length: 15 amino acids. Per the germline V gene, CDR1 is ENHRY and CDR2 is SYGVKD. V shed 0 bases and J shed 6 bases, with 15 bases lying between them.

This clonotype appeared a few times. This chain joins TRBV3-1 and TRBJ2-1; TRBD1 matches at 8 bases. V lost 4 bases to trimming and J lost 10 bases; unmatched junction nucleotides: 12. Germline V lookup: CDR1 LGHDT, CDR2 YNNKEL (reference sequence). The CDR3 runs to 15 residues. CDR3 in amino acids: CASSPGQGNINEQFF. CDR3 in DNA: TGTGCCAGCAGCCCTGGACAGGGTAATATCAACGAGCAGTTCTTC.

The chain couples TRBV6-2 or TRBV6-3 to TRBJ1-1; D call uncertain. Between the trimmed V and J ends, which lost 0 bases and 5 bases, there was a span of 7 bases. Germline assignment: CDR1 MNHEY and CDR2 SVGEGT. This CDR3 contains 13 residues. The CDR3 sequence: CASSYSWETEAFF. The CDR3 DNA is TGTGCCAGCAGTTACTCTTGGGAAACTGAAGCTTTCTTT.

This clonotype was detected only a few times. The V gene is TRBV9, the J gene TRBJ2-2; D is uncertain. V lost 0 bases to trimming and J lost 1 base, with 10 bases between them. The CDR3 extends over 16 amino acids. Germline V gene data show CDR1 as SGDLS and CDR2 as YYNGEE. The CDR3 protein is CASSVADGWNTGELFF. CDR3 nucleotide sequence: TGTGCCAGCAGCGTAGCGGACGGATGGAACACCGGGGAGCTGTTTTTT.

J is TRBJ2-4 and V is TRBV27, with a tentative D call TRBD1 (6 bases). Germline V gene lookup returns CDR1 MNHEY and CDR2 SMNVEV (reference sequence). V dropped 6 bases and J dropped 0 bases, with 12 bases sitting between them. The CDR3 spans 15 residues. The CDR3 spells CASRGAALAKNIQYF. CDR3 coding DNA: TGTGCCAGCAGGGGGGCGGCCCTAGCCAAAAACATTCAGTACTTC.

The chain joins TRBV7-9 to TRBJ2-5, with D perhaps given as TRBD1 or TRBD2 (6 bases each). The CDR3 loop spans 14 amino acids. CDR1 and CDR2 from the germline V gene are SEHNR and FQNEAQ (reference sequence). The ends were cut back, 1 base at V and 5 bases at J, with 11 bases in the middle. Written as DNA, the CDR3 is TGTGCCAGCAGCTTAGTAGGGGGGATGGAGACCCAGTACTTC. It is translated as CASSLVGGMETQYF.

The DNA for the CDR3 is TGTGCCAGCAGTAGACAGATAAATTCACCCCTCCACTTT. Residues: CASSRQINSPLHF. The chain carries TRBV12-3 or TRBV12-4 and TRBJ1-6, with D maybe TRBD1 (5 bases). Trimming shortened V by 5 bases and J by 7 bases, and 9 bases separated the two germline ends. The CDR3 has 13 residues.

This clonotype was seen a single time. The CDR3 DNA reads TGCGCCAGCAGCCCGGGACAGGTTAGCCCCTACGAGCAGTACTTC. This codes for CASSPGQVSPYEQYF. The gene calls are TRBV5-1 and TRBJ2-7, with 8 positions matching TRBD1. CDR3 length: 15 amino acids. Germline V lookup: CDR1 SGHRS, CDR2 YFSETQ. V lost 4 bases, J lost 2 bases, and 8 bases stayed unmatched.

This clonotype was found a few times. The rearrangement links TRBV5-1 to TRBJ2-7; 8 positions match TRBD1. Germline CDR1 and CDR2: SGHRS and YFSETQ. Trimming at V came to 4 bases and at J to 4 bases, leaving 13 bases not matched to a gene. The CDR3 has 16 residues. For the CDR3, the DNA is TGCGCCAGCAGCGGGGGAACCGGGACAGGACCTTACGAGCAGTACTTC. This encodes CASSGGTGTGPYEQYF.

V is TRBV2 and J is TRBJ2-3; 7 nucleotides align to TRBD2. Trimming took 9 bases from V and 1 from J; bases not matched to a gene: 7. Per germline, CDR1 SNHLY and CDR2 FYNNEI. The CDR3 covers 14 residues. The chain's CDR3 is CASGGGGRTDTQYF. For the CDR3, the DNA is TGTGCCAGTGGAGGCGGGGGTCGCACAGATACGCAGTATTTT.

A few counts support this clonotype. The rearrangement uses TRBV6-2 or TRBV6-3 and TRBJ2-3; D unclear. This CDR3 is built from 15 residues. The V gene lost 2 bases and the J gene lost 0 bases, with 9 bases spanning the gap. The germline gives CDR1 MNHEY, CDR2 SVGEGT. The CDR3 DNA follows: TGTGCCAGCAGTTACAGTCCCTCTAGCACAGATACGCAGTATTTT. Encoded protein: CASSYSPSSTDTQYF.

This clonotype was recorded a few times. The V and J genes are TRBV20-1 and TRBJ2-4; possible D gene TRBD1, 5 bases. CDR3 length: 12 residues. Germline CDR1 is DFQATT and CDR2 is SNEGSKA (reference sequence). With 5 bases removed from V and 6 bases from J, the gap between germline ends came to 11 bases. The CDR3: CSAAPQANIQYF. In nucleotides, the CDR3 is TGCAGTGCTGCCCCACAGGCAAACATTCAGTACTTC.

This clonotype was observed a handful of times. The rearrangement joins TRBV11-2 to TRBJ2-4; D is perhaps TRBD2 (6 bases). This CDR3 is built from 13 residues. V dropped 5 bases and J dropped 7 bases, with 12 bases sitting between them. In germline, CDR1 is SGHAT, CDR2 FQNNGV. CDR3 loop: CASSRRDPNIQYF. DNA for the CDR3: TGTGCCAGCAGCAGGAGGGATCCCAACATTCAGTACTTC.

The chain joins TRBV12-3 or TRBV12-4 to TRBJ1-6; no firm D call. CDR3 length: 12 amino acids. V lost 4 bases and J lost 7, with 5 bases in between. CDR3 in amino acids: CASSYRNSPLHF. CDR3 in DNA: TGTGCCAGCAGTTATCGAAATTCACCCCTCCACTTT.